Below, 26 T cell receptor beta chains from the same sample are listed, as sequenced in a study of regulatory T cells in long-lasting Graves disease. To make TCR beta libraries, researchers used iRepertoire HTBI primers and Arm-PCR of CDR3 regions. Each CDR3 protein gets one entry after TCRdb re-called the multiplex PCR reads with MiXCR. The profile shows about 430,000 distinct CDR3 sequences, approximately 16% of them singletons. This sample's time point: newly diagnosed GD, antithyroid drugs for less than 3 months. TCR sequences were obtained from RNA taken from PBMCs. A further study also used this sample, focusing on T cells in Graves' hyperthyroidism and ophthalmopathy.

This specimen was peripheral blood mononuclear cells (PBMCs), taken at new diagnosis, from a patient treated with antithyroid drugs. These receptors were taken from a woman aged 35 to 49 with Graves disease.

This clonotype occurred a few times. The chain couples TRBV11-1 to TRBJ2-1; D ambiguous. The CDR3 spans 13 residues. The germline V gene encodes CDR1 SGHAT and CDR2 FQDESV (reference sequence). The V end was cut by 1 base, the J end by 10 bases, with 11 bases between. For the CDR3, the DNA is TGTGCCAGCAGCTTAGGACCCCGCCAAGAGCAGTTCTTC. Its protein product is CASSLGPRQEQFF.

Comment on this clonotype: The CDR3 carries no conserved terminal phenylalanine or tryptophan, so it likely arises from a read error. The chain has TRBV28 and TRBJ1-6; 8 bases map to TRBD1. With V trimmed by 0 bases and J by 7 bases, 23 bases remained unmatched. Germline V gene sequence: CDR1 MDHEN, CDR2 SYDVKM. The CDR3 is 22 amino acids. The chain's CDR3 is CASSLWRPPGQVFVKGNSPLHS. The CDR3 nucleotides are TGTGCCAGCAGTTTATGGAGGCCCCCGGGACAGGTTTTCGTCAAGGGGAATTCACCCCTCCACTCT.

About this clonotype itself: Sequence at one end of the junction differs from germline and may be a read error. The V gene is TRBV12-3 or TRBV12-4, the J gene TRBJ2-1, with 9 bases matching TRBD2. CDR3 length equals 16 residues. The CDR3 DNA sequence: TGTGCCGGCAGTGAAAAAGCGGGAGGACGCTACAATGAGCAGTTCTTC. It yields the protein CAGSEKAGGRYNEQFF.

This clonotype appeared many times. The chain carries TRBV11-2 and TRBJ1-1; D might be TRBD1 (5 bases). Germline CDR1 reads SGHAT; CDR2 reads FQNNGV. CDR3 size: 15 residues. Trimming took 2 bases from V and 0 from J, leaving 10 bases between them. CDR3 amino acids: CASSLMRGVNTEAFF. The CDR3 nucleotides are TGTGCCAGCAGCTTAATGAGAGGGGTGAACACTGAAGCTTTCTTT.

In this sample, this clonotype turned up many times. The chain links TRBV27 to TRBJ2-1; D is possibly TRBD1 or TRBD2 (5 bases each). V lost 2 bases and J lost 10, with 15 bases in between. CDR3 length equals 14 residues. Germline values: CDR1 MNHEY, CDR2 SMNVEV (reference sequence). CDR3 sequence reads: CASSLGYQGGEQFF. DNA of the CDR3: TGTGCCAGCAGTTTAGGCTATCAGGGCGGGGAGCAGTTCTTC.

This clonotype was counted a few times. The V gene is TRBV6-5, the J gene TRBJ2-2; 12 bases are a match to TRBD2. Germline lookup yields CDR1 MNHEY and CDR2 SVGAGI. Trimming cost V 2 bases and J 6 bases; bases outside gene matches: 19. The CDR3 has 21 amino acids. The CDR3 DNA follows: TGTGCCAGCAGTTACCCCCGAAGACGGGCTAGCGGGAGGGCCCACCCCGGGGAGCTGTTTTTT. Its protein product is CASSYPRRRASGRAHPGELFF.

This clonotype showed up many times. The chain links TRBV12-3 or TRBV12-4 to TRBJ2-2; D is unclear. V lost 11 bases and J 8 bases, leaving 9 bases between the germline ends. The CDR3 is made up of 10 amino acids. DNA of the CDR3: TGTGCCTCTTATCAGGGGGAGCTGTTTTTT. This sequence encodes CASYQGELFF.

This clonotype appeared many times. This chain uses TRBV2 with TRBJ2-4; TRBD1 matches 8 bases. The CDR3 has 13 amino acids. Trimming removed 6 bases from V and 6 bases from J; junction bases left unmatched: 4. Germline V gives CDR1 SNHLY, CDR2 FYNNEI. The CDR3 is CASRDRVGNIQYF. CDR3 DNA: TGTGCCAGCAGGGACAGGGTGGGAAACATTCAGTACTTC.

This clonotype was counted many times. The DNA is left out, because the CDR3 cannot be placed on it with certainty; the CDR3 is given as TCRdb lists it. V usage is TRBV19 and J usage is TRBJ2-7; the table's D call of TRBD2 was not tested on the DNA. The CDR3 adds up to 17 amino acids, both ends counted. Germline loops: CDR1 LNHDA, CDR2 SQIVND (reference sequence). The CDR3 reads CASSILASGDYHYEQYF.

This chain links TRBV5-1 with TRBJ2-7, with TRBD2 identical over 8 bases. Losses at the gene ends were 3 bases for V and 0 bases for J; bases not matched to a gene: 2. The germline V gene has CDR1 SGHRS and CDR2 YFSETQ. The CDR3 is 14 residues long. The CDR3 sequence is CASSWGTSSYEQYF. For the CDR3, the DNA is TGCGCCAGCAGCTGGGGGACTAGCTCCTACGAGCAGTACTTC.

The chain couples TRBV7-2 to TRBJ1-5, with TRBD1 matching 9 bases. CDR1 and CDR2 (germline): SGHTA, FQGNSA. The CDR3 has 17 amino acids. The V and J ends lost 2 bases and 0 bases, in that order; junction bases with no gene match: 5. The CDR3 here is CASSLWGTGNSNQPQHF. The CDR3 DNA is TGTGCCAGCAGCTTATGGGGGACAGGGAATAGCAATCAGCCCCAGCATTTT.

The V call is TRBV7-8, the J call TRBJ2-2; D could derive from TRBD1 or TRBD2 (6 bases each). V gave up 5 bases and J gave up 3 bases, with 19 bases separating them. The CDR3 is 17 residues long. CDR1 SGHVS and CDR2 FQNEAQ come from the germline V gene. CDR3 amino acids: CASSESRGTLYTGELFF. For the CDR3, the DNA is TGTGCCAGCAGCGAAAGTAGGGGGACTCTTTACACCGGGGAGCTGTTTTTT.

This clonotype came up many times. The chain joins TRBV7-8 to TRBJ2-4; TRBD1 aligns across 7 bases. V trimming: 1 base; J trimming: 9 bases; junction bases outside the gene matches: 9. Germline V gene data show CDR1 as SGHVS and CDR2 as FQNEAQ. This CDR3 is built from 15 residues. This CDR3 is CASSLEGAGGTIQYF. In DNA, the CDR3 is TGTGCCAGCAGCTTAGAGGGAGCAGGGGGTACCATTCAGTACTTC. The full variable domain, its missing parts supplied by reference TRBV7-8 and TRBJ2-4, is GAGVSQSPRYKVAKRGQDVALRCDPISGHVSLFWYQQALGQGPEFLTYFQNEAQLDKSGLPSDRFFAERPEGSVSTLKIQRTQQEDSAVYLCASSLEGAGGTIQYFGAGTRLSVL.

The chain uses TRBV28 and TRBJ2-1; D unresolved. Germline CDR1 and CDR2: MDHEN and SYDVKM. The V end lost 7 bases, the J end lost 4 bases, and 5 bases lay between the germline ends. This CDR3 region has 11 residues. CDR3 amino acids: CASNLYNEQFF. DNA for the CDR3: TGTGCCAGCAACCTATACAATGAGCAGTTCTTC.

This clonotype has a count of ten or more. This rearrangement joins TRBV6-2 or TRBV6-3 to TRBJ2-7; maybe TRBD1 (6 bases). The V end was cut by 5 bases, the J end by 3 bases, with 17 bases between. Germline V lookup: CDR1 MNHEY, CDR2 SVGEGT. CDR3 length: 15 residues. CDR3: CASSVTQTGDYEQYF. CDR3 bases: TGTGCCAGCAGTGTAACCCAGACAGGAGACTACGAGCAGTACTTC.

This clonotype has ten or more counts. J is TRBJ2-1 and V is TRBV2; D is undetermined. Trimming stripped 4 bases from V and 12 bases from J, with 13 bases between. The CDR3 runs to 12 residues. The germline V gene has CDR1 SNHLY and CDR2 FYNNEI. The CDR3 region has the DNA TGTGCCAGCAGTGGTGCTATACATGGGCAGTTCTTC. It is translated as CASSGAIHGQFF.

The chain couples TRBV6-1 to TRBJ2-1; D might be TRBD2 (6 bases). V dropped 9 bases and J dropped 8 bases, with 14 bases sitting between them. The CDR3 sequence is 12 residues long. Germline-derived CDR1 and CDR2 are MNHNS and SASEGT. The CDR3 loop reads CASYGGWDEQFF. In DNA, the CDR3 is TGTGCCAGTTACGGGGGTTGGGATGAGCAGTTCTTC.

The sample holds many counts of this clonotype. The chain uses TRBV28 and TRBJ2-5; no clear D. Germline CDR1 and CDR2: MDHEN and SYDVKM. Trimming took off 6 bases at V and 5 bases at J, with 10 bases between the two ends. This CDR3 is built from 12 residues. The CDR3 reads CASSPHGETQYF. In nucleotides, the CDR3 is TGTGCCAGCAGCCCCCACGGGGAGACCCAGTACTTC.

This clonotype was counted at least ten times. V gene TRBV11-2 combines with J gene TRBJ1-1; maybe TRBD1 (5 bases). CDR1 and CDR2 (germline): SGHAT, FQNNGV. This CDR3 has 16 amino acids. Trimming removed 1 base from V and 0 bases from J, with 12 bases in between. Written as DNA, the CDR3 is TGTGCCAGCAGCTTAGGATCGAACAGGCTGAACACTGAAGCTTTCTTT. Translated: CASSLGSNRLNTEAFF.

The sample holds many counts of this clonotype. The chain carries TRBV7-2 and TRBJ1-4, with D maybe TRBD1 (5 bases). V lost 3 bases, J lost 4 bases, and 12 bases lay in between. Germline V gene data show CDR1 as SGHTA and CDR2 as FQGNSA. The CDR3 length is 15 residues. CDR3 amino acids: CASSLGGGVNEKLFF. CDR3 coding DNA: TGTGCCAGCAGCTTGGGGGGAGGGGTTAATGAAAAACTGTTTTTT.

This clonotype was detected a few times. The chain links TRBV20-1 to TRBJ1-3; a possible D gene is TRBD1 (6 bases). This CDR3 spans 12 amino acids. The ends were cut back, 4 bases at V and 4 bases at J, with 8 bases in the middle. CDR1 and CDR2 from the germline V gene are DFQATT and SNEGSKA (reference sequence). CDR3 DNA sequence: TGCAGTGCTACAGACAGGGGAAACACCATATATTTT. Protein product: CSATDRGNTIYF.

This clonotype was picked up many times. CDR3 nucleotides: TGTGCCAGCAGCCAAGTCCCTTATGGCAATCAGCCCCAGCATTTT. Translation: CASSQVPYGNQPQHF. The genes are TRBV3-1 and TRBJ1-5; D gene unclear. This CDR3 spans 15 amino acids. V shed 1 base and J shed 2 bases, with 9 bases lying between them. Per the germline V gene, CDR1 is LGHDT and CDR2 is YNNKEL (reference sequence).

This clonotype has at least ten counts. DNA of the CDR3: TGTGCCAGCAGCCAGTTTCCCAGAACCTACGAGCAGTACTTC. This translates into CASSQFPRTYEQYF. The chain carries TRBV14 and TRBJ2-7; no firm D call. V was trimmed by 3 bases and J by 2 bases, leaving 11 bases between them. The CDR3 loop spans 14 amino acids. Looked up from germline, CDR1 is SGHDN and CDR2 is FVKESK. Supplemented by reference TRBV14 and TRBJ2-7, the full variable domain reads EAGVTQFPSHSVIEKGQTVTLRCDPISGHDNLYWYRRVMGKEIKFLLHFVKESKQDESGMPNNRFLAERTGGTYSTLKVQPAELEDSGVYFCASSQFPRTYEQYFGPGTRLTVT.

In this sample, this clonotype turned up many times. This chain uses TRBV28 with TRBJ2-1; D perhaps matches TRBD2 (6 bases). The CDR3 has 14 residues. Germline-derived CDR1 and CDR2 are MDHEN and SYDVKM. Trimming cost V 2 bases and J 8 bases, with 13 bases left between them. The CDR3 region has the DNA TGTGCCAGCAGTTTAGGGGGGAGTGTCGATGAGCAGTTCTTC. Its translation is CASSLGGSVDEQFF.

In its sample, this clonotype was seen a few times. The chain is built from TRBV12-3 or TRBV12-4 and TRBJ1-2; D remains unclear. The CDR3 length is 12 residues. V shed 6 bases and J shed 8 bases, with 13 bases lying between them. The CDR3 sequence: CASRSLGYGYTF. The CDR3 coding sequence is TGTGCCAGCAGGTCCTTGGGCTACGGCTACACCTTC.

This clonotype was observed many times. V usage is TRBV24-1 and J usage is TRBJ2-1, with D tentatively TRBD1 (7 bases). The CDR3 length is 14 residues. Germline V gene lookup returns CDR1 KGHDR and CDR2 SFDVKD. Trimming shortened V by 5 bases and J by 4 bases, and 11 bases separated the two germline ends. CDR3 DNA sequence: TGTGCCACCAGTGTGGAGGGGGCGTACAATGAGCAGTTCTTC. This sequence encodes CATSVEGAYNEQFF.